This T cell receptor beta chain derives from a study of OX40 agonist ivuxolimab in advanced cancers. Study information: Six ivuxolimab dose levels, 0.01 to 10 mg/kg, were given intravenously every 2 weeks. Partial responses were achieved by three patients, of whom one had hepatocellular carcinoma and two had cutaneous melanoma. Points from the study as a whole: CD8+ T cells showed, on average, more clonal expansion than CD4+ cells.

This clone appeared once. Its cognate antigen is unknown. The assay was immunoSEQ multiplex PCR, and TCRdb's table has in-frame clones only and misses some. The table has tens of thousands of clones, 80% to 90% seen once. A history of autoimmune disease or systemic immunosuppression excluded patients. Germline-derived CDR1 and CDR2 are GTSNPN and SVGIG (reference sequence). The CDR3 runs 14 residues. The V end was cut by 3 bases, the J end by 1 base, with 10 bases between. Sample: CD4+ or CD8+ T cells sorted from blood, taken in a trial of the OX40 agonist ivuxolimab. The V and J genes are TRBV30 and TRBJ1-3; D not resolved. This receptor was identified in an adult with an advanced solid tumor such as melanoma, head and neck, liver or kidney cancer. For the CDR3, the DNA is TGTGCCTGGAGCGAAGAGGAATCTGGAAACACCATATATTTT. Its protein product is CAWSEEESGNTIYF.